This is a list of T cell receptor beta chains from one sample in a study of CD8+CD57+ T cells in acquired aplastic anemia. TCRdb analysed the reads with MiXCR anew, one entry per CDR3 protein. The profile shows 150,000 or so distinct CDR3 sequences, roughly 48% of them singletons. Material: sorted CD4+, CD8+, or CD8+CD57+ T cells (not recorded which) from PBMCs. These receptors were taken from a human donor with aplastic anemia. The CDR3 runs from the conserved cysteine through the conserved F or W. D genes are given only for firm matches. Clone sizes are given selectively: once, few, many, or a class where the clone is expanded.

TRBV5-1	NA	NA	TRBJ2-7	CASRRAVSSYEQYF	TGCGCCAGCAGACGAGCGGTGAGCTCCTACGAGCAGTACTTC
TRBV25-1	NA	many	TRBJ2-6	CASSGHRVSGANVLTF	TGTGCCAGCAGTGGACACAGGGTCTCTGGGGCCAACGTCCTGACTTTC
TRBV10-2	NA	once	TRBJ2-1	CASKGSSYNEQFF	TGCGCCAGCAAGGGGAGCTCCTACAATGAGCAGTTCTTC
TRBV4-2	NA	few	TRBJ1-4	CASSQGGGLGEKLFF	TGTGCCAGCAGCCAAGGGGGTGGGTTAGGAGAAAAACTGTTTTTT
TRBV6-6	NA	many	TRBJ2-5	CASSYSSETQYF	TGTGCCAGCAGTTACTCGTCAGAGACCCAGTACTTC
TRBV4-1	NA	NA	TRBJ1-2	CASSQALSGHDGYTF	TGCGCCAGCAGCCAAGCATTGTCGGGGCATGACGGCTACACCTTC
TRBV10-2	TRBD2	NA	TRBJ2-7	CASSEWSGRALSYEQYF	TGCGCCAGCAGTGAGTGGAGCGGGAGGGCCCTCTCCTACGAGCAGTACTTC
TRBV2	NA	once	TRBJ1-4	CASIETTNEKLFF	TGTGCCAGCATAGAGACAACTAATGAAAAACTGTTTTTT
TRBV20-1	NA	NA	TRBJ2-7	CSARDAGVGYEQYF	TGCAGTGCTAGAGATGCGGGCGTCGGCTACGAGCAGTACTTC
TRBV7-8	NA	NA	TRBJ1-1	CASSPTTGNTEAFF	TGTGCCAGCAGCCCAACGACGGGGAACACTGAAGCTTTCTTT
TRBV9	NA	NA	TRBJ1-3	CASSHPGITIYF	TGTGCCAGCAGCCATCCTGGAATCACCATATATTTT
TRBV19	NA	NA	TRBJ2-3	CASEPGSTDTQYF	TGTGCCAGCGAACCGGGAAGCACAGATACGCAGTATTTT
TRBV15	TRBD1	NA	TRBJ1-2	CATSTPDRSYGYTF	TGTGCCACCAGCACACCGGACAGGAGCTATGGCTACACCTTC
TRBV10-3	TRBD1	NA	TRBJ1-3	CAISDLGQSSGNTIYF	TGTGCCATCAGTGACCTGGGACAGAGCTCTGGAAACACCATATATTTT
TRBV24-1	TRBD1	NA	TRBJ2-5	CATGQGETQYF	TGTGCCACCGGACAGGGGGAGACCCAGTACTTC
TRBV7-9	NA	many	TRBJ2-7	CASSSEGFTYEQYF	TGTGCCAGCAGCTCGGAAGGTTTTACCTACGAGCAGTACTTC
TRBV20-1	NA	NA	TRBJ2-5	CSASPLQGRGETQYF	TGCAGTGCTAGTCCCTTACAGGGGAGGGGGGAGACCCAGTACTTC
TRBV20-1	NA	NA	TRBJ2-7	CSAREDTYEQYF	TGCAGTGCTAGAGAGGATACCTACGAGCAGTACTTC
TRBV5-4	TRBD1	NA	TRBJ1-2	CASSLRGQGSYGYTF	TGTGCCAGCAGCCTCCGCGGACAGGGGAGCTATGGCTACACCTTC
TRBV7-2	NA	NA	TRBJ2-3	CASSYFTDTQYF	TGTGCCAGCAGCTATTTCACGGATACGCAGTATTTT
TRBV6-5	NA	many	TRBJ1-1	CASSPGQVNTEAFF	TGTGCCAGCAGTCCCGGGCAGGTGAACACTGAAGCTTTCTTT
TRBV20-1	NA	NA	TRBJ1-6	CSAWHGGSSPLHF	TGCAGTGCTTGGCATGGGGGCTCCTCACCCCTCCACTTT
TRBV20-1	NA	many	TRBJ2-7	CSAREGLSPIYEQYF	TGCAGTGCTAGAGAGGGTCTCTCCCCGATATACGAGCAGTACTTC
TRBV2	NA	NA	TRBJ2-1	CASSLQGFDEQFF	TGTGCCAGCAGCCTCCAGGGTTTTGATGAGCAGTTCTTC
TRBV7-8	TRBD1	NA	TRBJ2-7	CASSLVRTGEQYF	TGTGCCAGCAGCTTAGTGAGGACAGGGGAGCAGTACTTC
TRBV20-1	NA	many	TRBJ1-2	CSARATPGVYGYTF	TGCAGTGCTAGGGCCACGCCGGGGGTTTATGGCTACACCTTC
TRBV9	TRBD1	many	TRBJ1-3	CASSQRDRTSGNTIYF	TGTGCCAGCAGCCAAAGGGACAGAACCTCTGGAAACACCATATATTTT
TRBV7-9	NA	NA	TRBJ1-1	CASTSGPEAFF	TGTGCCAGCACATCGGGGCCCGAAGCTTTCTTT
TRBV29-1	TRBD1	once	TRBJ2-5	CSALETGRETQYF	TGCAGCGCCTTAGAGACAGGGCGAGAGACCCAGTACTTC
TRBV3-1	TRBD2	NA	TRBJ2-7	CASSQAKFGTSGRADEQYF	TGTGCCAGCAGCCAGGCAAAGTTCGGGACTAGCGGGAGGGCAGACGAGCAGTACTTC
TRBV27	TRBD1	many	TRBJ1-6	CASSIKQGAHSPLHF	TGTGCCAGCAGTATCAAACAGGGGGCTCATTCACCCCTCCACTTT
TRBV20-1	NA	many	TRBJ1-5	CSARVHGADGNQPQHF	TGCAGTGCTAGAGTGCATGGGGCGGACGGCAATCAGCCCCAGCATTTT
TRBV7-8	NA	NA	TRBJ2-3	CASTELLGTQYF	TGTGCCAGCACCGAACTCTTGGGTACGCAGTATTTT
TRBV7-6	NA	NA	TRBJ2-7	CASSHYTYEQYF	TGTGCCAGCAGCCATTACACATACGAGCAGTACTTC
TRBV5-6	NA	many	TRBJ2-7	CASSWGANYEQYF	TGTGCCAGCAGCTGGGGGGCCAACTACGAGCAGTACTTC
TRBV7-8	NA	few	TRBJ1-4	CASSPSRTNEKLFF	TGTGCCAGCAGCCCCAGTAGGACTAATGAAAAACTGTTTTTT
TRBV10-1	NA	many	TRBJ2-1	CASRYNEQFF	TGCGCCAGCAGGTACAATGAGCAGTTCTTC
TRBV5-1	NA	many	TRBJ2-7	CASSLEPARQAPTYEQYF	TGCGCCAGCAGCTTGGAGCCAGCCCGGCAGGCCCCGACCTACGAGCAGTACTTC
TRBV25-1	NA	NA	TRBJ1-2	CASSEYEGGAGYGYTF	TGTGCCAGCAGTGAATATGAAGGGGGGGCAGGCTATGGCTACACCTTC
TRBV19	NA	NA	TRBJ2-2	CASSILRTGELFF	TGTGCTAGTAGTATTTTAAGGACCGGGGAGCTGTTTTTT
TRBV15	NA	NA	TRBJ1-3	CATSKRAFSGNTIYF	TGTGCCACCAGCAAAAGGGCATTCTCTGGAAACACCATATATTTT
TRBV9	NA	NA	TRBJ1-1	CASSVAEGLGEAFF	TGTGCCAGCAGCGTAGCTGAGGGCTTGGGTGAAGCTTTCTTT
TRBV7-9	NA	NA	TRBJ2-3	CASSLDGGGSTQYF	TGTGCCAGCAGCTTAGACGGGGGCGGTAGTACGCAGTATTTT
TRBV27	NA	NA	TRBJ1-1	CASSLGPAANTEAFF	TGTGCCAGCAGTTTAGGTCCGGCGGCTAACACTGAAGCTTTCTTT
TRBV7-9	NA	NA	TRBJ2-7	CASSSAGYEQYF	TGTGCCAGCAGCTCCGCGGGCTACGAGCAGTACTTC
TRBV3-1	TRBD1	many	TRBJ1-2	CASSQQGDRVVGYTF	TGTGCCAGCAGCCAACAGGGGGACAGGGTTGTCGGCTACACCTTC
TRBV19	TRBD1	many	TRBJ1-2	CASRQGDGGYTF	TGTGCCAGTAGACAGGGGGATGGTGGCTACACCTTC
TRBV28	TRBD2	few	TRBJ2-7	CASSLGREGPYEQYF	TGTGCCAGCAGTTTAGGGCGGGAGGGCCCTTACGAGCAGTACTTC
TRBV7-9	TRBD2	NA	TRBJ2-1	CASSRTSGRADEQFF	TGTGCCAGCAGCCGTACTAGCGGGAGGGCCGATGAGCAGTTCTTC
TRBV7-9	NA	NA	TRBJ2-2	CASSSSLLGTGELFF	TGTGCCAGCAGTAGTAGCCTGTTGGGCACCGGGGAGCTGTTTTTT
TRBV19	TRBD1	NA	TRBJ1-6	CASTRTGVDSPLHF	TGTGCCAGTACCAGGACAGGGGTCGATTCACCCCTCCACTTT
TRBV2	NA	many	TRBJ1-2	CASTGTPAFNYGYTF	TGTGCCAGCACCGGAACTCCAGCCTTTAACTATGGCTACACCTTC
TRBV10-2	NA	NA	TRBJ2-5	CASSDRGVETQYF	TGCGCCAGCAGTGACAGGGGCGTAGAGACCCAGTACTTC
TRBV20-1	NA	many	TRBJ2-7	CSARARITYEQYF	TGCAGTGCTAGAGCCAGAATTACCTACGAGCAGTACTTC
TRBV5-1	NA	NA	TRBJ2-1	CASSAYREAHEQFF	TGCGCCAGCAGCGCGTACAGGGAGGCGCATGAGCAGTTCTTC
TRBV19	TRBD1	many	TRBJ2-3	CASSIGGTGITDTQYF	TGTGCCAGTAGTATAGGAGGGACAGGTATCACAGATACGCAGTATTTT
TRBV29-1	NA	many	TRBJ2-2	CSVAGRGTGELFF	TGCAGCGTCGCCGGCAGAGGGACCGGGGAGCTGTTTTTT
TRBV15	NA	few	TRBJ2-2	CATSGHITGELFF	TGTGCCACCAGCGGCCACATAACGGGGGAGCTGTTTTTT
TRBV2	TRBD1	NA	TRBJ1-1	CASRGTGRANTEAFF	TGTGCCAGCCGGGGGACAGGTCGGGCCAACACTGAAGCTTTCTTT
TRBV5-6	TRBD2	NA	TRBJ2-1	CASSFPGLAGIDEQFF	TGTGCCAGCAGCTTTCCGGGACTAGCGGGAATTGATGAGCAGTTCTTC